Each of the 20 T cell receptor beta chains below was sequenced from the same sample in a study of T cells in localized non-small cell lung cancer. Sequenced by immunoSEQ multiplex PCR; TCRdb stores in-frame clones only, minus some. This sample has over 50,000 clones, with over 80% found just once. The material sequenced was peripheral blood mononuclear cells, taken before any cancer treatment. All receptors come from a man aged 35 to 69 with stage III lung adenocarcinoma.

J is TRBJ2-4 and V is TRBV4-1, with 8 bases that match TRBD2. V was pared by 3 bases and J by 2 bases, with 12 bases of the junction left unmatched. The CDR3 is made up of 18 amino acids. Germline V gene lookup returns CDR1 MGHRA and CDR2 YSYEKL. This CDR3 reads CASSHGGAVAATKNIQYF. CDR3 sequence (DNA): TGCGCCAGCAGCCACGGGGGGGCGGTTGCTGCGACCAAAAACATTCAGTACTTC.

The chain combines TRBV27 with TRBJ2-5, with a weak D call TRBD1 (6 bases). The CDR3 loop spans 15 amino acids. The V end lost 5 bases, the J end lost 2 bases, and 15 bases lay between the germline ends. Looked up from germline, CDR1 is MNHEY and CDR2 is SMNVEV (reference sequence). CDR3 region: CASSALQGPQETQYF. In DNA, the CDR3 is TGTGCCAGCAGTGCCTTACAGGGCCCACAAGAGACCCAGTACTTC.

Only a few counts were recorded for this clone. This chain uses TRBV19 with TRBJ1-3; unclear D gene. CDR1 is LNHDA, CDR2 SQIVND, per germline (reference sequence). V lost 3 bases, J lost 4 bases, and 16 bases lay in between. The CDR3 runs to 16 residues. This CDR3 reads CASSMGTVLYGNTIYF. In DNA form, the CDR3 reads TGTGCCAGTAGTATGGGAACTGTCCTCTACGGAAACACCATATATTTT.

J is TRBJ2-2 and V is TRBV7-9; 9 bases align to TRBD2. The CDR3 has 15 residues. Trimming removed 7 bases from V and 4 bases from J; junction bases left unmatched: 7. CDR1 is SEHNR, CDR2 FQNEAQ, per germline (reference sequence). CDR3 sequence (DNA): TGTGCCAGCATAGGGTATAGCGGGAGCACCGGGGAGCTGTTTTTT. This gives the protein CASIGYSGSTGELFF.

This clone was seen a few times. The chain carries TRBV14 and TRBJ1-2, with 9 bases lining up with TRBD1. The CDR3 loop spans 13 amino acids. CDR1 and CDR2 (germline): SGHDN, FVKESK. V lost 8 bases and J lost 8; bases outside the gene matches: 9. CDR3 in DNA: TGTGCCAGCTCCTGGGACAGGGTTAACGGCTACACCTTC. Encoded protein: CASSWDRVNGYTF.

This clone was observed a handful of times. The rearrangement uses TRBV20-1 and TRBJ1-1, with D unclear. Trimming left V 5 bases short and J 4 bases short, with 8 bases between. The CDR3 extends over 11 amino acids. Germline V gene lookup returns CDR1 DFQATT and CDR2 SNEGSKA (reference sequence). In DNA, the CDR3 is TGCAGTGCTCGGACGAGCACTGAAGCTTTCTTT. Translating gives CSARTSTEAFF.

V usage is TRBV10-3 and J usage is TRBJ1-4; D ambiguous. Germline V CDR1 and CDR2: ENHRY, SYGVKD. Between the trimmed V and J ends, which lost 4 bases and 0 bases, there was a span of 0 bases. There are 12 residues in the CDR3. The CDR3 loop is CAISATNEKLFF. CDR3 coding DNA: TGTGCCATCAGTGCAACTAATGAAAAACTGTTTTTT.

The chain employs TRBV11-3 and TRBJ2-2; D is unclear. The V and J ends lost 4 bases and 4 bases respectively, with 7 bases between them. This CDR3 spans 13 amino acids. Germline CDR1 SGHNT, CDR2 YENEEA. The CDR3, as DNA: TGTGCCAGCAGCTCCGGTGTCACCGGGGAGCTGTTTTTT. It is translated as CASSSGVTGELFF.

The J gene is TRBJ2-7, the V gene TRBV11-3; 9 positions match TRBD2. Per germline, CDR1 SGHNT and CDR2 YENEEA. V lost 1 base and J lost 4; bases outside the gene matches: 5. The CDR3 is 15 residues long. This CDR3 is CASSLGDSGSYEQYF. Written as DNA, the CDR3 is TGTGCCAGCAGCTTAGGGGATAGCGGGAGTTACGAGCAGTACTTC.

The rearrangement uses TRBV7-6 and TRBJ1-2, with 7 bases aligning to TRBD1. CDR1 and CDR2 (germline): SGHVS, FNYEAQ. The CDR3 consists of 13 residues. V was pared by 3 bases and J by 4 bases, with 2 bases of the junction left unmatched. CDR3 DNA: TGTGCCAGCAGCTTTGCAGGGGGCTATGGCTACACCTTC. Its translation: CASSFAGGYGYTF.

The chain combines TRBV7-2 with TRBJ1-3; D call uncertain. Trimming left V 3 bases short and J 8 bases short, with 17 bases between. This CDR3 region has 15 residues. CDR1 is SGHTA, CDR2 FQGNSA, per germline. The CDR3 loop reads CASSLDGVKGYTIYF. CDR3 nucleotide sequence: TGTGCCAGCAGCTTGGACGGGGTCAAGGGATACACCATATATTTT.

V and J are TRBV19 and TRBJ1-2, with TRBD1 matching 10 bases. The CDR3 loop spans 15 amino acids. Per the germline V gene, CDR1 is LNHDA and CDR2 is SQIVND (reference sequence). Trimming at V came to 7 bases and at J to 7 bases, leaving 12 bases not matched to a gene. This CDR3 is CASTNILRDRGGYTF. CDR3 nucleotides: TGTGCCAGTACGAACATCCTCCGGGACAGGGGTGGCTACACCTTC.

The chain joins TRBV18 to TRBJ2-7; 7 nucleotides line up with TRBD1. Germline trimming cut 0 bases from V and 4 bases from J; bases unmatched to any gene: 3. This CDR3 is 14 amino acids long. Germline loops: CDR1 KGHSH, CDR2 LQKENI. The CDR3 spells CASSPPDREYEQYF. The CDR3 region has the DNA TGTGCCAGCTCACCACCTGACAGGGAATACGAGCAGTACTTC.

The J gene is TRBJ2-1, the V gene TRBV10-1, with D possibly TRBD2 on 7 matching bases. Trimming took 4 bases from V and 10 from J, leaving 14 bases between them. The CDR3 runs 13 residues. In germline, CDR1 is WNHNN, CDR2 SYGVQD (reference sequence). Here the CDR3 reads CASSGRGLPEQFF. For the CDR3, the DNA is TGCGCCAGCAGTGGCAGGGGACTACCCGAGCAGTTCTTC.

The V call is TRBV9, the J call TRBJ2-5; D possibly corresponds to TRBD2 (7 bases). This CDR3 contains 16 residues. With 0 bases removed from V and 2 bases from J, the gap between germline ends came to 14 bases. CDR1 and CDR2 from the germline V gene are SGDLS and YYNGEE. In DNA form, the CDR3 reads TGTGCCAGCAGCGTAGCCGCGGGGGCCCTTCAAGAGACCCAGTACTTC. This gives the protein CASSVAAGALQETQYF.

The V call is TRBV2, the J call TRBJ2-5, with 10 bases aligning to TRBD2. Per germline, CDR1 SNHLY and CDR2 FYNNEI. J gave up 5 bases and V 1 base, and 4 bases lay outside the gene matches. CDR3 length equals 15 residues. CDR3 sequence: CASSEGLAGAETQYF. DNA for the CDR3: TGTGCCAGCAGTGAAGGGCTAGCGGGGGCGGAGACCCAGTACTTC.

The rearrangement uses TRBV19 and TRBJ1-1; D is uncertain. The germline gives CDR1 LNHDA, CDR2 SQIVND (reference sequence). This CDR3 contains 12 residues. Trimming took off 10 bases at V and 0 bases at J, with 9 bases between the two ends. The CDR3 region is CATCGMNTEAFF. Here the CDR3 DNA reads TGTGCCACCTGTGGTATGAACACTGAAGCTTTCTTT.

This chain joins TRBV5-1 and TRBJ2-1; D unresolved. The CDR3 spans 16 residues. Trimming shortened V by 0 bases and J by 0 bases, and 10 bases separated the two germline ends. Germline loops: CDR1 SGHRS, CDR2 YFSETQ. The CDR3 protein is CASSLAHISSYNEQFF. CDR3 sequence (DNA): TGCGCCAGCAGCTTGGCCCACATAAGCTCCTACAATGAGCAGTTCTTC.

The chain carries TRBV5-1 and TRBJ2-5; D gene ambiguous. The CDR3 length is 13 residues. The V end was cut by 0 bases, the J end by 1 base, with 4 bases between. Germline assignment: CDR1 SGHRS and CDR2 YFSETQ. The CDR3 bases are TGCGCCAGCAGCTTGGCGTTCCAAGAGACCCAGTACTTC. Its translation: CASSLAFQETQYF.

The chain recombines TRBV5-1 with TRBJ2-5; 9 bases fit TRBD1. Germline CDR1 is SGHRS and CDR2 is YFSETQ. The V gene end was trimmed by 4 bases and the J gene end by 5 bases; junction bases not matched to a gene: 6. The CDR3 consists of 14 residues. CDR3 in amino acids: CASSVGQGLETQYF. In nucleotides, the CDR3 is TGCGCCAGCAGCGTAGGACAGGGGTTGGAGACCCAGTACTTC.